Below, 14 T cell receptor beta chains from the same sample are listed, as sequenced in a study of somatic mutations in cytotoxic T cells in rheumatoid arthritis. Data came from immunoSEQ multiplex PCR; TCRdb stores just in-frame clones and leaves some out. The sample lists 15,000 to 20,000 clones, around 77% occurring once. Sequencing was performed on CD8+ T cells sorted from blood. All receptors derive from an adult with rheumatoid arthritis.

This clone appeared a single time. In DNA, the CDR3 is TGTGCCAGCAGCGCGGTAAATATGGGCGAGCAGTACTTC. Translation: CASSAVNMGEQYF. V gene TRBV9 combines with J gene TRBJ2-7; the D is unclear. The CDR3 runs 13 residues. Germline assignment: CDR1 SGDLS and CDR2 YYNGEE. Trimming left V 3 bases short and J 6 bases short, with 13 bases between. Complete variable domain (other parts from reference TRBV9 and TRBJ2-7): DSGVTQTPKHLITATGQRVTLRCSPRSGDLSVYWYQQSLDQGLQFLIQYYNGEERAKGNILERFSAQQFPDLHSELNLSSLELGDSALYFCASSAVNMGEQYFGPGTRLTVT.

The chain uses TRBV15 and TRBJ1-2; D unresolved. Deletions cut 5 bases from V and 4 bases from J, with 11 bases between. In germline, CDR1 is LNHNV, CDR2 YYDKDF (reference sequence). This CDR3 region has 13 residues. CDR3 residues: CATSRVAFYGYTF. CDR3 DNA sequence: TGTGCCACCAGCCGGGTCGCCTTCTATGGCTACACCTTC.

The chain uses TRBV6-5 and TRBJ2-1; D might be TRBD1 (6 bases). The ends were cut back, 5 bases at V and 7 bases at J, with 6 bases in the middle. This CDR3 is 11 amino acids long. Germline CDR1 MNHEY, CDR2 SVGAGI. The DNA of the CDR3 is TGTGCCAGCAGTACAGGGAATGAGCAGTTCTTC. Its translation: CASSTGNEQFF.

This clone has only one observation. The chain employs TRBV28 and TRBJ2-1; 11 bases agree with TRBD1. The CDR3 totals 16 residues. J gave up 8 bases and V 2 bases, and 8 bases lay outside the gene matches. Germline CDR1 reads MDHEN; CDR2 reads SYDVKM. CDR3 sequence reads: CASSLRDRGTLYEQFF. The CDR3 DNA reads TGTGCCAGCAGTTTACGGGACAGGGGGACTCTGTATGAGCAGTTCTTC.

This clone has only a few counts. J is TRBJ1-1 and V is TRBV6-5; D not certain. The ends were cut back, 4 bases at V and 3 bases at J, with 6 bases in the middle. The germline gives CDR1 MNHEY, CDR2 SVGAGI. The CDR3 is 12 amino acids. The CDR3 bases are TGTGCCAGCAGTTGGGGTGACACTGAAGCTTTCTTT. This gives the protein CASSWGDTEAFF.

V usage is TRBV27 and J usage is TRBJ2-3; D remains unclear. The CDR3 runs to 13 residues. Per germline, CDR1 MNHEY and CDR2 SMNVEV (reference sequence). The V and J ends lost 4 bases and 6 bases respectively, with 11 bases between them. CDR3 nucleotide sequence: TGTGCCAGCAGTTCAAGACTTGACGATACGCAGTATTTT. It specifies CASSSRLDDTQYF.

This clone was detected only a few times. The J gene is TRBJ1-6, the V gene TRBV7-2, with D uncertain. The germline CDR1 and CDR2 sequences are SGHTA and FQGNSA. CDR3 size: 15 residues. Trimming pared 1 base from V and 10 bases from J, leaving 14 bases between. In DNA, the CDR3 is TGTGCCAGCAGCTTAGATGGGTTGGGGTACTCACCCCTCCACTTT. Translating gives CASSLDGLGYSPLHF.

The chain joins TRBV6-5 to TRBJ2-2; 8 bases match TRBD1. CDR1 and CDR2 (germline): MNHEY, SVGAGI. V shed 0 bases and J 6 bases; nucleotides not matched to a gene: 3. The CDR3 extends over 15 amino acids. CDR3 sequence: CASSYSGTGSGELFF. The CDR3 region has the DNA TGTGCCAGCAGTTACTCAGGGACAGGCTCCGGGGAGCTGTTTTTT.

The rearrangement links TRBV6-1 to TRBJ2-3, with 12 bases fitting TRBD2. Germline V gene data show CDR1 as MNHNS and CDR2 as SASEGT. The CDR3 is made up of 16 amino acids. V gave up 2 bases and J gave up 3 bases; unmatched junction bases: 3. In DNA, the CDR3 is TGTGCCAGCAGTGAATCTAGCGGGGGGGCGACAGATACGCAGTATTTT. It specifies CASSESSGGATDTQYF.

This clone showed up just once. The chain uses TRBV6-5 and TRBJ2-3; D gene unclear. This CDR3 spans 16 amino acids. V was clipped by 0 bases and J by 5 bases, with 15 bases between them. Germline lookup yields CDR1 MNHEY and CDR2 SVGAGI. The CDR3 protein is CASSYSKLLLRDTQYF. In nucleotides, the CDR3 is TGTGCCAGCAGTTACTCGAAACTGCTCCTACGAGATACGCAGTATTTT.

This chain joins TRBV2 and TRBJ2-7, with D unclear. The CDR3 extends over 17 amino acids. The V gene lost 0 bases and the J gene lost 3 bases, with 18 bases spanning the gap. Germline V gene lookup returns CDR1 SNHLY and CDR2 FYNNEI. This CDR3 reads CASSEALNGWVDYEQYV. The DNA for the CDR3 is TGTGCCAGCAGTGAAGCGCTTAATGGGTGGGTGGACTACGAGCAGTACGTC.

The chain recombines TRBV28 with TRBJ2-3; 10 bases map to TRBD2. This CDR3 contains 17 residues. Germline assignment: CDR1 MDHEN and CDR2 SYDVKM. With 7 bases clipped from V and 3 bases from J, the junction kept 13 bases outside the gene matches. The chain's CDR3 is CASTPAGLAGVTDTQYF. The CDR3 DNA reads TGTGCCAGCACCCCGGCCGGGCTAGCGGGGGTTACAGATACGCAGTATTTT.

The chain employs TRBV6-1 and TRBJ2-7; a weak D match, TRBD1 (5 bases). From germline, CDR1 is MNHNS and CDR2 SASEGT. Trimming took off 1 base at V and 1 base at J, with 5 bases between the two ends. The CDR3 sequence is 13 residues long. The DNA of the CDR3 is TGTGCCAGCAGTGAAGGGACATCCTACGAGCAGTACGTC. Residues: CASSEGTSYEQYV.

The genes are TRBV6-5 and TRBJ2-1; 8 bases align to TRBD1. CDR1 and CDR2 from the germline V gene are MNHEY and SVGAGI. The CDR3 runs 16 residues. The ends lost 0 bases at V and 1 base at J; junction bases unmatched: 2. The CDR3 nucleotides are TGTGCCAGCAGTTACTCGGGACAGGTGTCCTACAATGAGCAGTTCTTC. It is translated as CASSYSGQVSYNEQFF.